The entry below gives a single TCR beta chain sequence along with its context. The antigen is unknown. The sample originates from a study of blood T cells in healthy people across ages. General study points: Among long-lived donors, naive CD4+ cells were more numerous and diversity higher than in aged donors. Naive T cell percentage and TCR beta diversity correlated strongly.

No fewer than 7 million PBMCs went into each sample. Per individual sample, total RNA of at least 5 micrograms was extracted. Then a second PCR, running roughly 6 to 12 cycles, was carried out with a sample-barcoded 5' primer and a J-beta primer mix. TCRdb used MiXCR to reprocess the 5' RACE reads, holding one entry per CDR3 protein. This table holds about 1,400,000 distinct CDR3 sequences, around 59% found once. In germline, CDR1 is SGHVS, CDR2 FNYEAQ. Trimming cost V 2 bases and J 9 bases, with 14 bases left between them. This CDR3 comprises 15 residues. The TCR originated in a man aged 18 to 29 in good health. This sequence joins TRBV7-6 and TRBJ1-6; D is ambiguous. Sequences were obtained from blood. CDR3 amino acids: CASSLRGDSSSPLHF. CDR3 sequence (DNA): TGTGCCAGCAGCTTACGGGGAGATAGTTCTTCACCCCTCCACTTT.